This T cell receptor beta chain came from a study of OX40 agonist ivuxolimab in advanced cancers. Across the whole study: Patients assigned to dose escalation were diagnosed with hepatocellular carcinoma, melanoma, renal cell or head and neck cancer. Among those enrolled, mean age was about 63 years (range roughly 23 to 90) and less than 90% were male.

Measured with immunoSEQ multiplex PCR; TCRdb has only the in-frame clones, and not every one. The sample gives about 33,000 clones, around 85% of which show up once; roughly 21% is in the top ten. This clone has a single count. Its target is unknown. Whole-study results and caveats: Expanded peripheral T-cell antigen specificity went undetermined. Clonal expansion was seen in CD4+ and CD8+ blood T cells by week 6 at 0.1 to 3.0 mg/kg.

Germline CDR1 reads LNHDA; CDR2 reads SQIVND (reference sequence). V was cut by 3 bases and J by 0 bases, with 14 bases left in between. This CDR3 comprises 16 residues. This TCR was sampled from an adult with an advanced solid tumor such as melanoma, head and neck, liver or kidney cancer. The V call is TRBV19, the J call TRBJ1-1, with D uncertain. This sample comprised CD4+ or CD8+ T cells sorted from blood, obtained in a trial of the OX40 agonist ivuxolimab. The CDR3 DNA reads as TGTGCCAGTAGTATTGAGACTGTTTCCTTGAACACTGAAGCTTTCTTT. This translates into CASSIETVSLNTEAFF.